This TCR beta chain was observed in a study of blood T cells in healthy people across ages. Points on this clonotype: A much bigger clone sits one base away, suggesting this may be a read error.

Through a sample-barcoded 5' primer and a J-beta primer mix, a second PCR was run for roughly 6 to 12 cycles. One entry per CDR3 protein, called by TCRdb with MiXCR from the 5' RACE reads. The sample contains 700,000 to 800,000 distinct CDR3 sequences, about 40% of which appear only once. The CDR3 sequence is 16 residues long. V shed 4 bases and J 11 bases; nucleotides not matched to a gene: 20. Germline-derived CDR1 and CDR2 are SGHRS and YFSETQ. Sample: blood. The V gene is TRBV5-1, the J gene TRBJ2-5; 7 bases are a match to TRBD2. The TCR sequence derives from a woman aged 60-75 years in good health. CDR3 DNA: TGCGCCAGCAGCCCCTCTGGCGGGGGATGGCACAATGAGCAGTACTTC. Protein sequence: CASSPSGGGWHNEQYF.